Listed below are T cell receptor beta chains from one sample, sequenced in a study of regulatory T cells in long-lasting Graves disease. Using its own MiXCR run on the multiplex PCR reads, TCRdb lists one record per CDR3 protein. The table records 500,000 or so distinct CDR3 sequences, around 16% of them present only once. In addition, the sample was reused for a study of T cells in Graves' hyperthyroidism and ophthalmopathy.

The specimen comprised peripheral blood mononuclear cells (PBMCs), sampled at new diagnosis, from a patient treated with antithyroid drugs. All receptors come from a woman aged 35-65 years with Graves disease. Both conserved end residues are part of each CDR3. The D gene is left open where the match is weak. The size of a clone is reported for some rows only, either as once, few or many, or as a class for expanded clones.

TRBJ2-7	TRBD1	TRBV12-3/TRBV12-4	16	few	TGTGCCAGCAGTTTTTTCAACGGACAGGGGGTTAACGAGCAGTACTTC	CASSFFNGQGVNEQYF
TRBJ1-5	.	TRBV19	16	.	TGTGCCAGTAGTATTGGGGAGAACCCTCGGCGGCAGCCCCAGCATTTT	CASSIGENPRRQPQHF
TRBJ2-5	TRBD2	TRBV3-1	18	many	TGTGCCAGCACCGCCTGGCTGGGACTAGCGGGGGACCAAGAGACCCAGTACTTC	CASTAWLGLAGDQETQYF
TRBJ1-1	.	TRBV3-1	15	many	TGTGCCAGCAGCCAAGTGTTTCCTACGGGGACTGAAGCTTTCTTT	CASSQVFPTGTEAFF
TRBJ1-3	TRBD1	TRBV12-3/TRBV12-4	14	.	TGTGCCAGCACCTCAGGGGGGACTGGAAACACCATATATTTT	CASTSGGTGNTIYF
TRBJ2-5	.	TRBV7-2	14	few	TGTGCCAGCGACCTGGGTGCGCTAGGGGAGACCCAGTACTTC	CASDLGALGETQYF
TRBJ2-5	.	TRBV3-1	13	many	TGTGCCAGCAGCCAAGTACTCTCAGAGACCCAGTACTTC	CASSQVLSETQYF
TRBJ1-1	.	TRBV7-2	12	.	TGTGCCAGCAGCTTCACGGACACTGAAGCTTTCTTT	CASSFTDTEAFF
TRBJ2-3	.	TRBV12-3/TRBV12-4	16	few	TGTGCCAGCAGTTTGCACGGGGCTGAGAGCACAGATACGCAGTATTTT	CASSLHGAESTDTQYF
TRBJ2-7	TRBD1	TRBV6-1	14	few	TGTGCCAGCAGCCAGCCGGGACAGGGCTACGAGCAGTACTTC	CASSQPGQGYEQYF
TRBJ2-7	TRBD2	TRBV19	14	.	TGTGCCAGTAGTACAGGGACTAGCGGGGTCGAGCAGTACTTC	CASSTGTSGVEQYF
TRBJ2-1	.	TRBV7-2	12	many	TGTGCCAGCAGCCGACCTTACAATGAGCAGTTCTTC	CASSRPYNEQFF
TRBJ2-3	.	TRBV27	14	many	TGTGCCAGCAGTTTGCTCGGAGGCACAGATACGCAGTATTTT	CASSLLGGTDTQYF
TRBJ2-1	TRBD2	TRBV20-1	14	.	TGCAGTGCCAAGACTAGCGGGGGTGGTAATGAGCAGTTCTTC	CSAKTSGGGNEQFF
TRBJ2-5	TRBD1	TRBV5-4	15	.	TGTGCCAGCAGCTTGGACAGGGGAACGGGAGAGACCCAGTACTTC	CASSLDRGTGETQYF
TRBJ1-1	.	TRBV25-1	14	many	TGTGCCAGCAGTGCACCGCCGTGGGACACTGAAGCTTTCTTT	CASSAPPWDTEAFF
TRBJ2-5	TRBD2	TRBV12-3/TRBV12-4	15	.	TGTGCCAGCAGCAAGACTAGCGGGGGGGGAGAGACCCAGTACTTC	CASSKTSGGGETQYF
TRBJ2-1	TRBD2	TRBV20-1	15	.	TGCAGTACTAACTCAGGGTGGACTAGCGGCAATGAGCAGTTCTTC	CSTNSGWTSGNEQFF
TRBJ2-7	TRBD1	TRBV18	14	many	TGTGCCAGCTCACCTTCACAGGGGGAGTACGAGCAGTACTTC	CASSPSQGEYEQYF
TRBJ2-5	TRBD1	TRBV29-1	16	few	TGCAGCGTTAACCCGGGACAGGGGGGAATGGTGGAGACCCAGTACTTC	CSVNPGQGGMVETQYF
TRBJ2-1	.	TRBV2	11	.	TGTGCCAGCAGTGGGGAAAATGAGCAGTTCTTC	CASSGENEQFF
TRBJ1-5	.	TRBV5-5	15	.	TGTGCCAGCAGCTTGGAGTTGGGGACCAATCAGCCCCAGCATTTT	CASSLELGTNQPQHF
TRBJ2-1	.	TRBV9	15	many	TGTGCCAGCAGCTCGGCGGCTGGTCGGAACAATGAGCAGTTCTTC	CASSSAAGRNNEQFF
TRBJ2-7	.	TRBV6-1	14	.	TGTGCCAGCAGGGGGGAGGGGGCGCGATACGAGCAGTACTTC	CASRGEGARYEQYF
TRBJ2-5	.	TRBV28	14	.	TGTGCCAGCGGCCCAGGAGACAGTCGAGAGACCCAGTACTTC	CASGPGDSRETQYF
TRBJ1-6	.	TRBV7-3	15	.	TGTGCCAGCAGCTTAATGGACGGTTATAATTCACCCCTCCACTTT	CASSLMDGYNSPLHF
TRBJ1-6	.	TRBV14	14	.	TGTGCCAGCAGCCAAGATCGTAGTGGTTCACCCCTCCACTTT	CASSQDRSGSPLHF
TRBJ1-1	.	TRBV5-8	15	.	TGTGCCAGCAGCCCTGGCGGCGGCTTTAACACTGAAGCTTTCTTT	CASSPGGGFNTEAFF
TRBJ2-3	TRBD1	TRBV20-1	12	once	TGCAGCGCCCGACAGGGGGCCGATACGCAGTATTTT	CSARQGADTQYF
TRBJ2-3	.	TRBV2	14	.	TGTGCCAGCAGTGCCTCGGGGTTCGCAGATACGCAGTATTTT	CASSASGFADTQYF
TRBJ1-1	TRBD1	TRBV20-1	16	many	TGCAGTGCTAGACTCGGGACAGGGTGGGTGGGCACTGAAGCTTTCTTT	CSARLGTGWVGTEAFF
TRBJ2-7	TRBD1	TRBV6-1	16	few	TGTGCCAGCAGTGAAGCGGAGGACAGGGGGTTCTACGAGCAGTACTTC	CASSEAEDRGFYEQYF
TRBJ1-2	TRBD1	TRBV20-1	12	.	TGCAGTGCGTCAGGGGGATCGGGCGGCTACACCTTC	CSASGGSGGYTF
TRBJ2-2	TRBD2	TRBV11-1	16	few	TGTGCCAGCAGCCTCGTTCGCGGGGGGATGGCCGGGGAGCTGTTTTTT	CASSLVRGGMAGELFF
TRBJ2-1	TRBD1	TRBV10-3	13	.	TGTGCCATCAGTGAGAGGACAGGGAATGAGCAGTTCTTC	CAISERTGNEQFF
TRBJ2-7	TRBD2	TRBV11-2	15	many	TGTGCCAGCAGCTTAAACGGCGGGGGGGGCTACGAGCAGTACTTC	CASSLNGGGGYEQYF
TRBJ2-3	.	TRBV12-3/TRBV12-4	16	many	.	CASSFGAGGGTDTQYF
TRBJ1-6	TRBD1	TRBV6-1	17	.	TGTGCCAGCAGCCCGGGACAGGGGAATTCCTATAATTCACCCCTCCACTTT	CASSPGQGNSYNSPLHF
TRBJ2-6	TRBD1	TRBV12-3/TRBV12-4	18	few	TGTGCCAGCAGTTCCCCGGGACAGGGGAGCTCTGGGGCCAACGTCCTGACTTTC	CASSSPGQGSSGANVLTF
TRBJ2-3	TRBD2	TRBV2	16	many	TGTGCCAGCAGTGAAAGGCGGGGGAGCAGCACAGATACGCAGTATTTT	CASSERRGSSTDTQYF
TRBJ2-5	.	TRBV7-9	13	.	TGTGCCAGCAGCTTTAACTTCCAAGAGACCCAGTACTTC	CASSFNFQETQYF